This is a list of T cell receptor beta chains from one sample in a study of blood T cells in healthy people across ages. One entry per CDR3 protein results from TCRdb running MiXCR on the 5' RACE reads. The sample shows approximately 800,000 distinct CDR3 sequences, roughly 25% of them seen only once. This same sample was also taken into another study, of T cells of mothers and their children.

Sequenced sample: blood. The origin of the receptors is a boy younger than 18 in good health. CDR3s include the opening cysteine and the closing phenylalanine or tryptophan. D genes are given only for firm matches. Expanded clones are given a class, and other clones once, few, many or no size at all.

>TRBJ2-3|few|-|TRBV20-1
TGCAGTGCTAGAGATCGAACCCGTGGACCAAGCACAGATACGCAGTATTTT
CSARDRTRGPSTDTQYF
>TRBJ2-5|-|-|TRBV21-1
TGTGCCAGCAGCGGTCGGGACTCCTCAGGCGGGGAGACCCAGTACTTC
CASSGRDSSGGETQYF
>TRBJ1-1|few|-|TRBV28
TGTGCCAGCAGACAACCGGGGGGCCTGGACACTGAAGCTTTCTTT
CASRQPGGLDTEAFF
>TRBJ2-3|once|TRBD2|TRBV14
TGTGCCAGCAGCCAAGAAGATCGGCTAGCGGGAAGAGATACGCAGTATTTT
CASSQEDRLAGRDTQYF
>TRBJ2-7|-|-|TRBV9
TGTGCCAGCAGCGTAGAAGGGGACAAGCAGTACTTC
CASSVEGDKQYF
>TRBJ2-7|-|-|TRBV20-1
TGCAGTGCTAGAGACCCCGGGGTTGGCTACGAGCAGTACTTC
CSARDPGVGYEQYF
>TRBJ1-2|-|-|TRBV7-9
TGTGCCAGCAGCCCCACCCCGGTGCGGCCTTCAAATGGCTACACCTTC
CASSPTPVRPSNGYTF
>TRBJ2-7|-|TRBD2|TRBV20-1
TGCAGTGCTAGAGATCGCCCCGGGGGGGGGTCCTCGGGTGAGCAGTACTTC
CSARDRPGGGSSGEQYF
>TRBJ2-7|-|TRBD2|TRBV20-1
TGCAGTGCTAGGAACCCTAGCGGGGTCGGGGAGCAGTACTTC
CSARNPSGVGEQYF
>TRBJ2-7|few|-|TRBV7-2
TGTGCCAGCGGGACGCTTTACTCCTACGAGCAGTACTTC
CASGTLYSYEQYF
>TRBJ2-7|-|TRBD2|TRBV6-5
TGTGCCAGCAGTCCCTGGACTAGCGGGGATTACGAGCAGTACTTC
CASSPWTSGDYEQYF
>TRBJ2-1|-|-|TRBV29-1
TGCAGCGTCCCAAGGGAGCCCAATGAGCAGTTCTTC
CSVPREPNEQFF
>TRBJ2-7|few|-|TRBV5-1
TGCGCCAGCAGCCCAGCATACTCCTACGAGCAGTACTTC
CASSPAYSYEQYF
>TRBJ2-4|-|-|TRBV2
TGTGCCAGCAGTGAAGCGTGGTTAGCCAAAAACATTCGGTACTTC
CASSEAWLAKNIRYF
>TRBJ2-1|few|TRBD1|TRBV5-1
TGCGCCAGCAGCCTGACAGGGGGGAAATACAATGAGCAGTTCTTC
CASSLTGGKYNEQFF
>TRBJ2-7|-|TRBD2|TRBV4-1
TGCGCCAGCAGCGGGAAGGACGGGAGGTACGAGCAGTACTTC
CASSGKDGRYEQYF
>TRBJ2-5|-|TRBD1|TRBV7-2
TGTGCCAGCAGCGCCGGGACAGGGAGTCAGGAGACCCAGTACTTC
CASSAGTGSQETQYF
>TRBJ1-4|-|-|TRBV20-1
TGCAGCGCCAGGAGGGGTGCGGGTGAAAAACTGTTTTTT
CSARRGAGEKLFF
>TRBJ2-5|-|TRBD1|TRBV28
TGTGCCAGCAGTTTATTAGGGGGCTGGTCCCGAGAGACCCAGTACTTC
CASSLLGGWSRETQYF
>TRBJ1-2|-|-|TRBV20-1
TGCAGTGCTAGAGTTTTAGGGGATTATGGCTACACCTTC
CSARVLGDYGYTF
>TRBJ2-7|-|-|TRBV5-1
TGCGCCAGCAGCTTGAGTGGGATAGCTTCTACTCGCGAGCAGTACTTC
CASSLSGIASTREQYF
>TRBJ1-1|-|-|TRBV7-2
TGTGCCAGCAGCTTACTCGGACAGAGGAACACTGAAGCTTTCTTT
CASSLLGQRNTEAFF
>TRBJ2-5|few|-|TRBV4-3
TGCGCCAGCAGCCAACAGGGGTACCAAGAGACCCAGTACTTC
CASSQQGYQETQYF
>TRBJ2-7|few|-|TRBV20-1
TGCAGCCCCGATTACGAGCAGTACTTC
CSPDYEQYF
>TRBJ2-5|-|-|TRBV27
TGTGCCAGCAGTTTACTGGGGGTACAAGAGACCCAGTACTTC
CASSLLGVQETQYF
>TRBJ2-5|-|-|TRBV29-1
TGCAGCGGGAGAAGGGATGGAGAGACCCAGTACTTC
CSGRRDGETQYF
>TRBJ2-1|-|-|TRBV5-1
TGCGCCAGCAGGGCGGGGCCCCCGGATGAGCAGTTCTTC
CASRAGPPDEQFF
>TRBJ2-7|-|-|TRBV3-1
TGTGCCAGCAGCCGCTTCCGGGACGGCTCCTACGAGCAGTACTTC
CASSRFRDGSYEQYF
>TRBJ2-7|few|-|TRBV28
TGTGCCAGCAGTTTCTACCCACACGGCGAGCAGTACTTC
CASSFYPHGEQYF
>TRBJ2-5|-|-|TRBV7-3
TGTGCCAGCAGCTTATCGGGAGTCAGGGGGGAGACCCAGTACTTC
CASSLSGVRGETQYF
>TRBJ2-7|-|-|TRBV6-5
TGTGCCAGCAGTACTCATTCGGGACTCGGATACGAGCAGTACTTC
CASSTHSGLGYEQYF
>TRBJ2-7|few|TRBD2|TRBV20-1
TGCAGTGCTGCGACAACCCGGGTCAGCGGGAGGACCGAGCAGTACTTC
CSAATTRVSGRTEQYF
>TRBJ1-4|-|TRBD1|TRBV7-9
TGTGCCAGCAGCCCAAGGTCCCGGGACAGCTGGAATGAAAAACTGTTTTTT
CASSPRSRDSWNEKLFF
>TRBJ2-1|once|TRBD1|TRBV9
TGTGCCAGCACCGCATGGTTGGACAGGGATGGAGATGAGCAGTTCTTC
CASTAWLDRDGDEQFF
>TRBJ2-1|-|-|TRBV7-9
TGTGCCAGCAGCGGAATGGGACTGACTAATATTGGTGAGCAGTTCTTC
CASSGMGLTNIGEQFF
>TRBJ2-5|few|TRBD1|TRBV18
TGTGCCAGCTCACCGATCCGGGACAGCCAAGAGACCCAGTACTTC
CASSPIRDSQETQYF
>TRBJ2-7|few|-|TRBV11-2
TGTGCCAGCAGCCCAGGCGGGGTTGGGGGGCGCACCTACGAGCAGTACTTC
CASSPGGVGGRTYEQYF
>TRBJ1-6|-|-|TRBV5-5
TGTGCCAGCAGCTTGTCAGAGGTCTATAATTCACCCCTCCACTTT
CASSLSEVYNSPLHF
>TRBJ2-1|-|TRBD2|TRBV4-1
TGCGCCAGCAGCCAAGACGGATCCAGCGGGAGTGTAAATGAGCAGTTCTTC
CASSQDGSSGSVNEQFF
>TRBJ2-2|few|-|TRBV5-1
TGCGCCAGCAGCTTGGGGAACACCGGGAAGCTGTTTTTT
CASSLGNTGKLFF
>TRBJ2-3|-|-|TRBV7-2
TGTGCCAGCAGCTTAGCGGGTAGCATAACTAGCACAGATACGCAGTATTTT
CASSLAGSITSTDTQYF
>TRBJ1-1|once|-|TRBV7-9
TGTGCCAGCAGCTTAGTATCCAGGGTTGCTGAAGCTTTCTTT
CASSLVSRVAEAFF
>TRBJ2-7|-|TRBD1|TRBV28
TGTGCCAGTACAACCCGGGACAGCATGGGGTACGAGCAGTACTTC
CASTTRDSMGYEQYF